The 18 T cell receptor beta chains reported below all come from one sample, sequenced in a study of T cell responses to AZD1222 COVID-19 vaccine. Assay: immunoSEQ multiplex PCR; the TCRdb copy retains only in-frame clones and omits some. The sample has 150,000 to 200,000 clones; around 93% are singletons. The sample in question was peripheral blood, obtained on day 0 of AZD1222 vaccination. Source of these receptors: an adult in good health.

The rearrangement links TRBV10-2 to TRBJ2-2, with a weak D call TRBD1 (5 bases). The CDR3 covers 13 residues. V was clipped by 6 bases and J by 7 bases, with 12 bases between them. Per the germline V gene, CDR1 is WSHSY and CDR2 is SAAADI. The CDR3 reads CASRSQGGGELFF. DNA of the CDR3: TGCGCCAGCAGGAGCCAGGGCGGCGGGGAGCTGTTTTTT.

As regards this clone: Other DNA sequences in the sample encode the same CDR3. J is TRBJ1-6 and V is TRBV5-1, with D maybe TRBD1 (5 bases). Germline values: CDR1 SGHRS, CDR2 YFSETQ. Trimming took 0 bases from V and 7 from J, leaving 5 bases between them. CDR3 length: 13 residues. CDR3 DNA sequence: TGCGCCAGCAGCTTGGCAGGGAATTCACCCCTCCACTTT. The encoded protein is CASSLAGNSPLHF.

The chain recombines TRBV7-2 with TRBJ2-7; 9 bases are a match to TRBD2. V shed 4 bases, J shed 1 base, and the junction held 8 bases outside the gene matches. The CDR3 extends over 16 amino acids. Germline V gene data show CDR1 as SGHTA and CDR2 as FQGNSA. The CDR3 DNA reads as TGTGCCAGCAGCTACGTAGCGGGAGCAAGTTCCTACGAGCAGTACTTC. This encodes CASSYVAGASSYEQYF.

This chain joins TRBV7-6 and TRBJ2-1; 12 bases are shared with TRBD2. Losses at the gene ends were 5 bases for V and 1 base for J; bases not matched to a gene: 3. Germline V gene data show CDR1 as SGHVS and CDR2 as FNYEAQ. The CDR3 extends over 16 amino acids. The CDR3: CASSIGLAGSYNEQFF. Here the CDR3 DNA reads TGTGCCAGCAGCATCGGACTAGCGGGATCCTACAATGAGCAGTTCTTC.

The V call is TRBV6-5, the J call TRBJ1-1, with D tentatively TRBD1 (5 bases). This CDR3 contains 12 residues. Germline CDR1 is MNHEY and CDR2 is SVGAGI. V lost 2 bases to trimming and J lost 6 bases, with 7 bases between them. The CDR3 spells CASSYGGAEAFF. In DNA, the CDR3 is TGTGCCAGCAGTTACGGGGGGGCTGAAGCTTTCTTT.

The chain carries TRBV15 and TRBJ2-5; D is perhaps TRBD1 (5 bases). The germline V gene encodes CDR1 LNHNV and CDR2 YYDKDF (reference sequence). The CDR3 length is 12 residues. Trimming stripped 5 bases from V and 2 bases from J, with 6 bases between. CDR3 in DNA: TGTGCCACCAGCCCAGGGCAAGAGACCCAGTACTTC. Translating gives CATSPGQETQYF.

The chain carries TRBV2 and TRBJ2-2; D possibly uses TRBD1 or TRBD2 (5 bases each). Germline CDR1 is SNHLY and CDR2 is FYNNEI. This CDR3 has 13 amino acids. Trimming pared 8 bases from V and 9 bases from J, leaving 16 bases between. CDR3 region: CASVRDPGRELFF. The CDR3 coding sequence is TGTGCCAGCGTTAGGGACCCCGGCCGGGAGCTGTTTTTT.

The rearrangement uses TRBV7-2 and TRBJ1-2, with D possibly being TRBD1 (6 bases). The V and J ends lost 6 bases and 3 bases respectively, with 17 bases between them. CDR3 length equals 15 residues. Germline values: CDR1 SGHTA, CDR2 FQGNSA. The CDR3 DNA follows: TGTGCCAGCAGTTCGAGCAGGGGAACCTACTATGGCTACACCTTC. As protein: CASSSSRGTYYGYTF.

The chain links TRBV2 to TRBJ2-5, with D hard to call. CDR3 size: 13 residues. Germline CDR1 and CDR2: SNHLY and FYNNEI. V was pared by 11 bases and J by 1 base, with 14 bases between. CDR3 sequence reads: CASNLDTQETQYF. In nucleotides, the CDR3 is TGTGCCTCAAACCTAGATACCCAAGAGACCCAGTACTTC.

This chain uses TRBV5-6 with TRBJ1-2; D is perhaps TRBD1 (5 bases). CDR3 length: 12 residues. The germline gives CDR1 SGHDT, CDR2 YYEEEE. V was trimmed by 4 bases and J by 7 bases, leaving 11 bases between them. In DNA form, the CDR3 reads TGTGCCAGCAGCAGACAGTCCCCTGGCTACACCTTC. The encoded protein is CASSRQSPGYTF.

The chain couples TRBV6-1 to TRBJ1-4, with TRBD1 as a possible D gene (6 bases). Germline CDR1 and CDR2: MNHNS and SASEGT. Trimming stripped 2 bases from V and 11 bases from J, with 18 bases between. CDR3 length: 15 amino acids. CDR3 coding DNA: TGTGCCAGCAGTGAAATACAGGGCCCGTTCGGGAAACTGTTTTTT. Its protein is CASSEIQGPFGKLFF.

DNA of the CDR3: TGTGCCAGCAGCCAGCTGGACCTCGCTAGCGGGAGGCCCTACAATGAGCAGTTCTTC. Its translation: CASSQLDLASGRPYNEQFF. This rearrangement joins TRBV4-2 to TRBJ2-1; 11 bases line up with TRBD2. Looked up from germline, CDR1 is LGHNA and CDR2 is YNFKEQ. CDR3 length: 19 residues. V dropped 3 bases and J dropped 2; count of bases not matched to a gene: 12.

This chain joins TRBV9 and TRBJ1-3; D unresolved. The germline CDR1 and CDR2 sequences are SGDLS and YYNGEE. The CDR3 length is 13 residues. The V gene lost 0 bases and the J gene lost 4 bases, with 5 bases spanning the gap. The CDR3 protein is CASSVDFGNTIYF. CDR3 sequence (DNA): TGTGCCAGCAGCGTAGACTTCGGAAACACCATATATTTT.

The chain joins TRBV9 to TRBJ1-4; D gene uncertain. The germline V gene has CDR1 SGDLS and CDR2 YYNGEE. V gave up 0 bases and J gave up 0 bases, with 6 bases separating them. The CDR3 extends over 15 amino acids. CDR3 loop: CASSVAGSTNEKLFF. Here the CDR3 DNA reads TGTGCCAGCAGCGTAGCGGGTTCAACTAATGAAAAACTGTTTTTT.

The chain uses TRBV27 and TRBJ1-6; D not resolved. The germline V gene encodes CDR1 MNHEY and CDR2 SMNVEV (reference sequence). V shed 0 bases and J shed 11 bases, with 11 bases lying between them. The CDR3 spans 14 residues. CDR3 amino acids: CASSLSGGVAPLHF. DNA of the CDR3: TGTGCCAGCAGTTTATCAGGCGGGGTTGCACCCCTCCACTTT.

The chain employs TRBV6-5 and TRBJ1-2; D is ambiguous. This CDR3 is 13 amino acids long. V shed 0 bases and J shed 9 bases, with 11 bases lying between them. Looked up from germline, CDR1 is MNHEY and CDR2 is SVGAGI. The CDR3 reads CASSYSISGSYTF. DNA of the CDR3: TGTGCCAGCAGTTACTCCATCTCTGGCAGCTACACCTTC.

V usage is TRBV30 and J usage is TRBJ1-5; the D is unclear. V was shortened by 0 bases and J by 5 bases, with 14 bases between the two germline ends. CDR1 and CDR2 from the germline V gene are GTSNPN and SVGIG (reference sequence). The CDR3 runs 15 residues. The CDR3 sequence: CAWSVPRFGDQPQHF. The CDR3 bases are TGTGCCTGGAGTGTCCCCAGGTTTGGGGATCAGCCCCAGCATTTT.

This sequence joins TRBV25-1 and TRBJ2-5; TRBD2 is a possible D gene (5 bases). This CDR3 comprises 13 residues. Germline V gene data show CDR1 as MGHDK and CDR2 as SYGVNS. Trimming stripped 5 bases from V and 3 bases from J, with 10 bases between. The CDR3, as DNA: TGTGCCAGCAGTTCAGCGGCGGAAGAGACCCAGTACTTC. Its translation is CASSSAAEETQYF.